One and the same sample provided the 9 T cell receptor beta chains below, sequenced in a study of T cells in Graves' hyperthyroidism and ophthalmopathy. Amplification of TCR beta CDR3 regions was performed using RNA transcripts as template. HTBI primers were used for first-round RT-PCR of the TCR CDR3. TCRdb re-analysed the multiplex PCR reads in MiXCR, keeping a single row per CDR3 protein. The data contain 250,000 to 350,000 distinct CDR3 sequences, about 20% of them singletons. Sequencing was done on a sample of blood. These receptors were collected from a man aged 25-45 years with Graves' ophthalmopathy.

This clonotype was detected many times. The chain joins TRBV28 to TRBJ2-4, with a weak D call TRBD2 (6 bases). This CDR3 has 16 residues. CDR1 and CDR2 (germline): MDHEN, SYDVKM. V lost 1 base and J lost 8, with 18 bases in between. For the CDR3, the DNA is TGTGCCAGCAGTTTATTCGGTAGCGGTCCTTATTACATTCAGTACTTC. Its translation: CASSLFGSGPYYIQYF. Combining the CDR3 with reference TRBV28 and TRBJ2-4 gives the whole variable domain DVKVTQSSRYLVKRTGEKVFLECVQDMDHENMFWYRQDPGLGLRLIYFSYDVKMKEKGDIPEGYSVSREKKERFSLILESASTNQTSMYLCASSLFGSGPYYIQYFGAGTRLSVL.

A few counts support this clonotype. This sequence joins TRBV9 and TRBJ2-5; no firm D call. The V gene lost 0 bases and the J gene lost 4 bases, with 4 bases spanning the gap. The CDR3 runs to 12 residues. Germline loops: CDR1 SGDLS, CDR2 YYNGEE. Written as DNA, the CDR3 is TGTGCCAGCAGCGTAGCCAGAGAGACCCAGTACTTC. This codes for CASSVARETQYF. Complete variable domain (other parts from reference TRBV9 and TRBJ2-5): DSGVTQTPKHLITATGQRVTLRCSPRSGDLSVYWYQQSLDQGLQFLIQYYNGEERAKGNILERFSAQQFPDLHSELNLSSLELGDSALYFCASSVARETQYFGPGTRLLVL.

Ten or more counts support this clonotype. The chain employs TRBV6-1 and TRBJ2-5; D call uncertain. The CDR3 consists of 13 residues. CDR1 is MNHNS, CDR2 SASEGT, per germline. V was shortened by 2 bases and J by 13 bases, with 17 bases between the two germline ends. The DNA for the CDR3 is TGTGCCAGCAGTGAACCCCCTGGGGAAAGTCGGTACTTC. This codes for CASSEPPGESRYF.

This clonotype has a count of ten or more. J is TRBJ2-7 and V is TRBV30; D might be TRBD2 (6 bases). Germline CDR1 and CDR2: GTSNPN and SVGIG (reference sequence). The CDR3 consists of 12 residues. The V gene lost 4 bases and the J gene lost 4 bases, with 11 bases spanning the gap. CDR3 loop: CAWKTGVYEQYF. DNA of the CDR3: TGTGCCTGGAAGACGGGAGTTTACGAGCAGTACTTC.

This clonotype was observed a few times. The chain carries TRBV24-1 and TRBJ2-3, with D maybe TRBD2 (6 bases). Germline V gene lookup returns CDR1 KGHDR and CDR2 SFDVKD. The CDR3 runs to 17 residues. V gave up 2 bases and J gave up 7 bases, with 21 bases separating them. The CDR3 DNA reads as TGTGCCACCAGTGATTGGGGAGCGGGTAGTCTCCGGAATACGCAGTATTTT. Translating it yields CATSDWGAGSLRNTQYF.

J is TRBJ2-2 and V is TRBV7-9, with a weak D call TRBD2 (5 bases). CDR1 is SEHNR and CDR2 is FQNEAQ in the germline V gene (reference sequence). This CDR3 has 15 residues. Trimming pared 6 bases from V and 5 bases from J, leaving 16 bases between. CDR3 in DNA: TGTGCCAGCAGTTCCGGGATCACTCGTACCGGGGAGCTGTTTTTT. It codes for CASSSGITRTGELFF.

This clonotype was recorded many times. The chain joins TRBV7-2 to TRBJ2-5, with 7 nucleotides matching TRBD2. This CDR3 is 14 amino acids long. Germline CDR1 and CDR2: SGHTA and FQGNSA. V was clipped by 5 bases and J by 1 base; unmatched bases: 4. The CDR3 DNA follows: TGTGCCAGCAGCCGGGGAGGGCCCCAAGAGACCCAGTACTTC. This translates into CASSRGGPQETQYF.

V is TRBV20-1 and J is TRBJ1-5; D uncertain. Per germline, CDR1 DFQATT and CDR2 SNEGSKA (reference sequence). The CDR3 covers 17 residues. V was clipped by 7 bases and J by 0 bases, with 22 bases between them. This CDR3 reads CSVALVGRSSSNQPQHF. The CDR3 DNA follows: TGCAGTGTAGCCCTGGTGGGCAGGAGTAGTAGCAATCAGCCCCAGCATTTT.

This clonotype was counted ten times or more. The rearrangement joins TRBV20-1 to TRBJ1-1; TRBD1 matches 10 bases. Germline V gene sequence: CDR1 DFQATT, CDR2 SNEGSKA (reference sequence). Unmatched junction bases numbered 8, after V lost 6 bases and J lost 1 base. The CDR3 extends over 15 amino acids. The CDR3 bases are TGCAGTGCGGTTCGACAGGGGGCGCGGAACACTGAAGCTTTCTTT. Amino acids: CSAVRQGARNTEAFF.